This T cell receptor beta chain was obtained from a study of long-term antiretroviral therapy in people with HIV. Survey level was the resolution at which the v3.0 immunoSEQ assay ran. TCRdb keeps only in-frame clones here, not all; method: immunoSEQ multiplex PCR. The sample contains about 42,000 clones, around nine tenths of which appear only once. This clone appeared a single time. The CDR3 runs to 13 residues. The germline V gene has CDR1 MRHNA and CDR2 SNTAGT. The ends lost 2 bases at V and 8 bases at J; junction bases unmatched: 4. This sequence originates from a woman aged 50 to 60 with HIV. The chain is built from TRBV6-4 and TRBJ1-2, with TRBD1 identical over 8 bases. The input for sequencing was unsorted PBMCs, taken 0.1 years before starting antiretroviral therapy. CDR3 coding DNA: TGTGCCAGCAGTGACACAGGGGGAGGCGGCTACACCTTC. Amino acid sequence: CASSDTGGGGYTF.